This record looks at one T cell receptor (beta chain) sequence and its context. Clones were sequenced by immunoSEQ multiplex PCR, and TCRdb holds only the in-frame ones, with some missing. The data contain about 64,000 clones, 65% to 90% of them singletons. This specimen comes from a study of blood T cell repertoires in COVID-19. Study background: The cDNA or gDNA used as material had been derived from T cells, B-cell-depleted T cells, or PBMCs.

The CDR3 is 14 amino acids. The germline CDR1 and CDR2 sequences are SGHRS and YFSETQ. Deletions cut 0 bases from V and 2 bases from J, with 5 bases between. This sequence originates from a man in his fifties with active COVID-19. The rearrangement uses TRBV5-1 and TRBJ1-4; D remains ambiguous. The sequenced sample was peripheral blood. This CDR3 is CASSLGGTNEKLFF. CDR3 bases: TGCGCCAGCAGCTTGGGCGGGACTAATGAAAAACTGTTTTTT.